Sequencing of this T cell receptor beta chain was carried out in a study of cytomegalovirus exposure and HLA in healthy donors. Study-level points and caveats: Most TCR beta V segments were productive about 87% or about 30% of the time in an earlier analysis. In vitro data verified three CMV-associated chains as specific for CMV antigens.

Note on this clone: The antigen remains undetermined.

This CDR3 comprises 13 residues. Trimming took 2 bases from V and 0 from J, leaving 5 bases between them. Germline V CDR1 and CDR2: GTSNPN, SVGIG (reference sequence). The PCR had 60 Vbeta and 13 Jbeta primers. TCRdb's table, derived via immunoSEQ multiplex PCR, lists solely in-frame clones and lacks some. The sample shows 97,000 or so clones, roughly 76% of them seen only once. This chain joins TRBV30 and TRBJ1-5; D unresolved. Sequenced input: PBMCs. The clonotype was recovered from a man in his forties or fifties in good health and CMV-seronegative. The CDR3 DNA reads as TGTGCCTGGAGTACAAATAGCAATCAGCCCCAGCATTTT. Translation: CAWSTNSNQPQHF.